Below are 2 T cell receptor beta chains sequenced from a single sample in a study of T cell responses to AZD1222 COVID-19 vaccine. Generated by immunoSEQ multiplex PCR, the TCRdb table keeps only in-frame clones and is missing some. The table lists 75,000 to 100,000 clones, roughly 90% of them singletons. Sequencing used peripheral blood, obtained on day 0 of AZD1222 vaccination. The receptors were sampled from an adult in good health.

The rearrangement links TRBV6-5 to TRBJ1-2; a possible D gene is TRBD1 (6 bases). Germline CDR1 and CDR2: MNHEY and SVGAGI. Trimming took 2 bases from V and 4 from J, leaving 11 bases between them. This CDR3 is built from 14 residues. The CDR3 is CASSYQGSRYGYTF. The CDR3 coding sequence is TGTGCCAGCAGTTACCAGGGGTCCCGCTATGGCTACACCTTC.

The V gene is TRBV4-1, the J gene TRBJ2-4, with 13 bases aligning to TRBD2. CDR3 length: 21 amino acids. Trimming cost V 0 bases and J 0 bases; bases outside gene matches: 11. CDR1 MGHRA and CDR2 YSYEKL come from the germline V gene. CDR3 amino acids: CASSQDHAPGLAGLAKNIQYF. CDR3 DNA: TGCGCCAGCAGCCAAGATCACGCCCCGGGACTAGCGGGGTTAGCCAAAAACATTCAGTACTTC.